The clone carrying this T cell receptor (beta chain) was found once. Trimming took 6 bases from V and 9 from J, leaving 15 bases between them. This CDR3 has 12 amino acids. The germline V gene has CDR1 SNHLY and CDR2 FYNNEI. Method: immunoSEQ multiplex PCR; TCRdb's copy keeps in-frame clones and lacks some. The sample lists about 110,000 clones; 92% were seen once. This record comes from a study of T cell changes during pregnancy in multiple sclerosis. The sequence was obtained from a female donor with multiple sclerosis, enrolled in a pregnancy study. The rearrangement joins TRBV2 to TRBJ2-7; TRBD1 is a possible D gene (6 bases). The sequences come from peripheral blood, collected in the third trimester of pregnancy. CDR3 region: CASRPGQTGQYF. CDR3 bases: TGTGCCAGCAGACCCGGACAGACCGGGCAGTACTTC.